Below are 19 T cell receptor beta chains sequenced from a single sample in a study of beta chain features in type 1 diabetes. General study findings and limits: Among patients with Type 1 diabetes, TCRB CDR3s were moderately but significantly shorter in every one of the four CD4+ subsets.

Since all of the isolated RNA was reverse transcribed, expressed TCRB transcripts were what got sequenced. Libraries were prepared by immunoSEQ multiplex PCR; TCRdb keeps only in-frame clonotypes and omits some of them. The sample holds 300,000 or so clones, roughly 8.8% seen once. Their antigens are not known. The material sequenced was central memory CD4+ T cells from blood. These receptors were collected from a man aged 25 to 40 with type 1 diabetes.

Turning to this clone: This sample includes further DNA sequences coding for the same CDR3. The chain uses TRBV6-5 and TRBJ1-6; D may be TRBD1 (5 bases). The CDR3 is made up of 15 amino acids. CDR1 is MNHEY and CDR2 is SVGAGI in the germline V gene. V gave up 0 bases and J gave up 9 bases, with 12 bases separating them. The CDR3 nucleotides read TGTGCCAGCAGTTACTCCGAAGGGGAAGCTTCACCCCTCCACTTT. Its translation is CASSYSEGEASPLHF.

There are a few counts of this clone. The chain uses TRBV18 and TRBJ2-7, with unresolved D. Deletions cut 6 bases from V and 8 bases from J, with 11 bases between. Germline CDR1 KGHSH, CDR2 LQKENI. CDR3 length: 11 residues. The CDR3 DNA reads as TGTGCCAGCTCGGCCGAAAGGCAGCAGTACTTC. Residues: CASSAERQQYF.

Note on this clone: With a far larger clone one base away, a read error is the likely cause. CDR3 protein: CASSSQETQYF. The CDR3 bases are TGTGCCAGCAGTTCCCAAGAGACCCAGTACTTC. The chain is built from TRBV6-5 and TRBJ2-5; D gene unclear. Germline V lookup: CDR1 MNHEY, CDR2 SVGAGI. The CDR3 has 11 amino acids. The germline V and J ends were trimmed by 4 bases and 1 base, with 1 base remaining between them.

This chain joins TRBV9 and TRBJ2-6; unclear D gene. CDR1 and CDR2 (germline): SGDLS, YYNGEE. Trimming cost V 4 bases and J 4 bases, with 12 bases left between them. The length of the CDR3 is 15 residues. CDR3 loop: CASSRPLLGANVLTF. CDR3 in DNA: TGTGCCAGCAGCCGCCCCCTCCTCGGGGCCAACGTCCTGACTTTC.

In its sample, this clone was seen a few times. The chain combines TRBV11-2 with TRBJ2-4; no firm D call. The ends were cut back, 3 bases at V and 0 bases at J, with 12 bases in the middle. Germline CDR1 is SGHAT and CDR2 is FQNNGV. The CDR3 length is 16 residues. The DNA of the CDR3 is TGTGCCAGCAGCTTTAACATAGCCGTAGCCAAAAACATTCAGTACTTC. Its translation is CASSFNIAVAKNIQYF.

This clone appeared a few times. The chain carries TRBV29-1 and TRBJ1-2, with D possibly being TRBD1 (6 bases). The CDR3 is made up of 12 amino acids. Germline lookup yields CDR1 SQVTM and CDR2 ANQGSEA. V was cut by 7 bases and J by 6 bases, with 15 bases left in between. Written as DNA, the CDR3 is TGCAGCGCCAGTAGGGGGGGCGATGGCTACACCTTC. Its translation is CSASRGGDGYTF.

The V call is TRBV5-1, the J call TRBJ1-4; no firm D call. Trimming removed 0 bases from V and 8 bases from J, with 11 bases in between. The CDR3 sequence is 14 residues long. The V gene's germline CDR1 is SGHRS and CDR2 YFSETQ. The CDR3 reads CASSLDREGEKLFF. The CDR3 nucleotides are TGCGCCAGCAGCTTGGACCGGGAGGGAGAAAAACTGTTTTTT.

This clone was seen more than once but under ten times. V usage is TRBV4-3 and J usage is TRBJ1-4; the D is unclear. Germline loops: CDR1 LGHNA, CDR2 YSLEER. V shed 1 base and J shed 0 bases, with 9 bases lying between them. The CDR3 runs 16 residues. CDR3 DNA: TGCGCCAGCAGCCAAGTTACGGGAACAACTAATGAAAAACTGTTTTTT. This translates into CASSQVTGTTNEKLFF.

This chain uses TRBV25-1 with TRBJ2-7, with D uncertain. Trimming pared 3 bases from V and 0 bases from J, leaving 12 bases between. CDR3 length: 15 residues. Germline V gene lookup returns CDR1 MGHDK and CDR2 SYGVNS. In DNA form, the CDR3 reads TGTGCCAGCAGTGAGGGCCCGCTGGACTCCTACGAGCAGTACTTC. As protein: CASSEGPLDSYEQYF.

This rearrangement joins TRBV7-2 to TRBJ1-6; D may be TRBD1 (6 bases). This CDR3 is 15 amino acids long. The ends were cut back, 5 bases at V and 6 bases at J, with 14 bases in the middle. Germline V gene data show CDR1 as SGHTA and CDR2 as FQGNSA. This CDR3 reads CASSGHTGFNSPLHF. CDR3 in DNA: TGTGCCAGCAGCGGACATACAGGGTTTAATTCACCCCTCCACTTT.

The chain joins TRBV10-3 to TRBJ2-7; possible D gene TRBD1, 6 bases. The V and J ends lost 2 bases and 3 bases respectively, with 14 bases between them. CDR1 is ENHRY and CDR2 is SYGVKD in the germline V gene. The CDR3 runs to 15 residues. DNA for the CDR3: TGTGCCATCAGTGAGAGGACAGCAATAAACTACGAGCAGTACTTC. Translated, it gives CAISERTAINYEQYF.

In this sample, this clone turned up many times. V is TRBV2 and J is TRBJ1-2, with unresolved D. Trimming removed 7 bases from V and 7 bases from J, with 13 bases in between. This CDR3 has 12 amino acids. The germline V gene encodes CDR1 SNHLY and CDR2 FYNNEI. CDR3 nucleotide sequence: TGTGCCAGCACGACGGTAGGGTTTGGCTACACCTTC. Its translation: CASTTVGFGYTF.

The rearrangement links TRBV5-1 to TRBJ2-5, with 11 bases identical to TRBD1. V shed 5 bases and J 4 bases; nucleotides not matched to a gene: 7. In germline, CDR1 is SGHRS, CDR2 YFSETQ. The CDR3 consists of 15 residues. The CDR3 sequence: CASRGRTGGLETQYF. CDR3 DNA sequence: TGCGCCAGCAGGGGTCGGACAGGGGGCCTAGAGACCCAGTACTTC. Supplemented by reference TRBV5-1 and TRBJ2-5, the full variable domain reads KAGVTQTPRYLIKTRGQQVTLSCSPISGHRSVSWYQQTPGQGLQFLFEYFSETQRNKGNFPGRFSGRQFSNSRSEMNVSTLELGDSALYLCASRGRTGGLETQYFGPGTRLLVL.

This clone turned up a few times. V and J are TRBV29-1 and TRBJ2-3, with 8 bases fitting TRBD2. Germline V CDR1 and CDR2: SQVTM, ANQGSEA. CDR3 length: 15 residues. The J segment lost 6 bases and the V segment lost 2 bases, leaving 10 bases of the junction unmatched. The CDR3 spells CSVEYPAGDLDTQYF. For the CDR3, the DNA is TGCAGCGTTGAATATCCAGCGGGGGACCTGGATACGCAGTATTTT.

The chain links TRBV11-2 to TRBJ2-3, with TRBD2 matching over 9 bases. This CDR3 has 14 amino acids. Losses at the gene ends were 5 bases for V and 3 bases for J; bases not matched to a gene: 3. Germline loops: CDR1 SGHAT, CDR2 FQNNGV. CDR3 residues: CASSTLAGTDTQYF. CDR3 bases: TGTGCCAGCAGCACCCTAGCGGGGACAGATACGCAGTATTTT.

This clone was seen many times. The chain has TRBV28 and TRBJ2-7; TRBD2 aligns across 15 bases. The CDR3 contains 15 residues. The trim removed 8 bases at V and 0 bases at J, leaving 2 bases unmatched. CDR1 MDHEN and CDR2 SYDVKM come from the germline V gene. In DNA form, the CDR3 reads TGTGCCAGCGGACTAGCGGGGGGGAGCTCCTACGAGCAGTACTTC. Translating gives CASGLAGGSSYEQYF. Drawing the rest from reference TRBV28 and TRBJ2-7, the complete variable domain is DVKVTQSSRYLVKRTGEKVFLECVQDMDHENMFWYRQDPGLGLRLIYFSYDVKMKEKGDIPEGYSVSREKKERFSLILESASTNQTSMYLCASGLAGGSSYEQYFGPGTRLTVT.

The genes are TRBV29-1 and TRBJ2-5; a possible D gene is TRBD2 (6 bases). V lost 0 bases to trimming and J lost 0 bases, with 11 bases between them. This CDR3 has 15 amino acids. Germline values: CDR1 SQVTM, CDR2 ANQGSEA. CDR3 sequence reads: CSVEDLGGNQETQYF. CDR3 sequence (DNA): TGCAGCGTTGAAGATCTTGGGGGGAACCAAGAGACCCAGTACTTC.

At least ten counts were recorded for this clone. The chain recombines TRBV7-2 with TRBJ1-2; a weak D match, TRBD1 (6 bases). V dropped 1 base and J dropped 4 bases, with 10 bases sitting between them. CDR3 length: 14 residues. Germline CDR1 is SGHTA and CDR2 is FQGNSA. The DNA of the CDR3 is TGTGCCAGCAGCTTAGAGGGACATAGCTATGGCTACACCTTC. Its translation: CASSLEGHSYGYTF.

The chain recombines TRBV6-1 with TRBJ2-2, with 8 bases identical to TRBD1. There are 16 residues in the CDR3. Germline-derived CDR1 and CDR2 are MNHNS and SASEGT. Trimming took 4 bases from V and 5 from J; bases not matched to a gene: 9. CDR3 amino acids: CASSVFRTGLTGELFF. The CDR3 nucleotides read TGTGCCAGCAGTGTCTTCCGGACAGGGTTAACCGGGGAGCTGTTTTTT.